Listed below are T cell receptor beta chains from one sample, sequenced in a study of T cells in Graves' hyperthyroidism and ophthalmopathy. TCRdb independently ran MiXCR on the multiplex PCR reads; one entry per CDR3 protein. This sample has hundreds of thousands of distinct CDR3 sequences, with roughly 37% found just once. Input material: blood. The origin of the receptors is a man aged 18 to 29 with Graves' hyperthyroidism. CDR3s include the opening cysteine and the closing phenylalanine or tryptophan. D genes are given only for firm matches. The size field is filled for only some rows; it gives once, few, many or a size class.

cdr3_length	j_call	d_call	clone_size	v_call	cdr3_nt	cdr3_aa
14	TRBJ1-4	-	few	TRBV12-3/TRBV12-4	TGTGCCAGCAGTCTCTGGGACCTGAATGAAAAACTGTTTTTT	CASSLWDLNEKLFF
14	TRBJ1-6	-	-	TRBV12-3/TRBV12-4	TGTGCCAGCAGCCACCAGCAGGGGAATTCACCCCTCCACTTT	CASSHQQGNSPLHF
12	TRBJ2-7	-	many	TRBV10-3	TGTGCCATCAGTGGTGGAAACTACGAGCAGTACTTC	CAISGGNYEQYF
13	TRBJ1-2	TRBD1	many	TRBV29-1	TGCAGCGTAGGCGGGACAGCTAACTATGGCTACACCTTC	CSVGGTANYGYTF
16	TRBJ2-5	TRBD2	-	TRBV10-3	TGTGCCATCAGTTCGACTAGCGGGAGGTACCAAGAGACCCAGTACTTC	CAISSTSGRYQETQYF
14	TRBJ1-5	-	many	TRBV2	TGTGCCAGCAGGCAGGGGATGGTCAATCAGCCCCAGCATTTT	CASRQGMVNQPQHF
14	TRBJ1-1	-	-	TRBV5-1	TGCGCCAGCAGCATGGGGGGTTGGAACACTGAAGCTTTCTTT	CASSMGGWNTEAFF
11	TRBJ1-1	-	many	TRBV29-1	TGCAGCGGGGTCGGGGCCACTGAAGCTTTCTTT	CSGVGATEAFF
14	TRBJ2-7	TRBD2	-	TRBV7-3	TGTGCCAGCAGCCGACTAGCGGGGGGGGTCGAGCAGTACTTC	CASSRLAGGVEQYF
13	TRBJ1-5	-	-	TRBV29-1	TGCAGCGTCTACCAGGGTCAGGATCAGCCCCAGCATTTT	CSVYQGQDQPQHF
13	TRBJ2-2	TRBD2	few	TRBV12-3/TRBV12-4	TGTGCCAGCGCTGGCGGGGGAGCCGGGGAGCTGTTTTTT	CASAGGGAGELFF
14	TRBJ1-1	-	many	TRBV25-1	TGTGCCAGCACCGTTGGAGGGGTGAACACTGAAGCTTTCTTT	CASTVGGVNTEAFF
12	TRBJ2-5	-	once	TRBV7-9	TGTGCCGGCAGCTTAGGTCGGGAGACCCAGTACTTC	CAGSLGRETQYF